This TCR beta chain emerged from a study of T cell changes during pregnancy in multiple sclerosis. CDR3 length: 14 amino acids. V dropped 7 bases and J dropped 4; count of bases not matched to a gene: 7. In germline, CDR1 is GTSNPN, CDR2 SVGIG (reference sequence). Profiled with immunoSEQ multiplex PCR; TCRdb holds only in-frame clones, not every one. Among 50,000 to 80,000 clones listed, around 90% were seen once. This chain links TRBV30 with TRBJ2-1; TRBD1 matches at 10 bases. The sample here was CD8+ T cells from peripheral blood mononuclear cells, taken before pregnancy. This clonotype was obtained from a female donor with multiple sclerosis, enrolled in a pregnancy study. CDR3 sequence (DNA): TGTGCCTCTCCCGGACAGGGGGGGTACAATGAGCAGTTCTTC. Its translation: CASPGQGGYNEQFF.